These 5 T cell receptor beta chains came from one sample sequenced in a study of cytomegalovirus exposure and HLA in healthy donors. PCR amplification relied on 60 Vbeta primers (plus 13 Jbeta primers). Measured with immunoSEQ multiplex PCR; TCRdb has only the in-frame clones, and not every one. Of roughly 150,000 clones in the sample, 70% to 80% were seen once. The source material was PBMCs. The receptors here all came from a man aged 35-49 years in good health and CMV-seronegative.

As to this clone: This CDR3 is also generated by other DNA sequences in the sample. The chain carries TRBV27 and TRBJ2-7; 8 bases map to TRBD2. The CDR3 consists of 19 residues. CDR1 is MNHEY and CDR2 is SMNVEV in the germline V gene (reference sequence). J lost 1 base, V lost 6 bases, and 20 bases had no gene match. This CDR3 reads CASRAQRQVYAGGSYEQYF. The CDR3 coding sequence is TGTGCCAGCAGGGCGCAAAGGCAGGTGTATGCGGGAGGATCCTACGAGCAGTACTTC.

The J gene is TRBJ2-3, the V gene TRBV19; D is unresolved. The CDR3 length is 14 residues. Trimming took off 5 bases at V and 6 bases at J, with 15 bases between the two ends. From germline, CDR1 is LNHDA and CDR2 SQIVND (reference sequence). The CDR3 region has the DNA TGTGCCAGTAGTTCGGGTCCTCAGTCGGATACGCAGTATTTT. The encoded protein is CASSSGPQSDTQYF. The entire variable domain, with the rest obtained from reference TRBV19 and TRBJ2-3, is as follows: DGGITQSPKYLFRKEGQNVTLSCEQNLNHDAMYWYRQDPGQGLRLIYYSQIVNDFQKGDIAEGYSVSREKKESFPLTVTSAQKNPTAFYLCASSSGPQSDTQYFGPGTRLTVL.

The sample holds a few counts of this clone. The chain recombines TRBV4-2 with TRBJ2-2; 7 bases match TRBD1. The CDR3 is made up of 16 amino acids. Germline CDR1 is LGHNA and CDR2 is YNFKEQ. V was pared by 0 bases and J by 5 bases, with 6 bases of the junction left unmatched. For the CDR3, the DNA is TGTGCCAGCAGCCAAGAAGGGGGCGAGGTGACCGGGGAGCTGTTTTTT. Translation gives CASSQEGGEVTGELFF.

V and J are TRBV7-9 and TRBJ1-5; D remains unclear. The germline V gene has CDR1 SEHNR and CDR2 FQNEAQ (reference sequence). The CDR3 totals 14 residues. The V end lost 5 bases, the J end lost 6 bases, and 14 bases lay between the germline ends. CDR3 sequence: CASSPEGRFQPQHF. Here the CDR3 DNA reads TGTGCCAGCAGCCCGGAGGGTAGATTTCAGCCCCAGCATTTT. The full variable domain, with the rest looked up from reference TRBV7-9 and TRBJ1-5, is DTGVSQNPRHKITKRGQNVTFRCDPISEHNRLYWYRQTLGQGPEFLTYFQNEAQLEKSRLLSDRFSAERPKGSFSTLEIQRTEQGDSAMYLCASSPEGRFQPQHFGDGTRLSIL.

The chain employs TRBV5-8 and TRBJ1-1; perhaps TRBD1 as D (5 bases). Germline loops: CDR1 SGHTS, CDR2 YDEGEE. The CDR3 is made up of 13 amino acids. Trimming pared 10 bases from V and 3 bases from J, leaving 16 bases between. CDR3 DNA: TGTGCCGGATCCAAAGGCAGGGACACTGAAGCTTTCTTT. Protein product: CAGSKGRDTEAFF.